The 27 T cell receptor beta chains given below trace back to one sample, sequenced in a study of cytomegalovirus exposure and HLA in healthy donors (dated by TCRdb to about 2017). Library preparation employed the immunoSEQ multiplex PCR assay. The multiplex PCR relied on a mix of 60 forward primers for TCR Vbeta segments and 13 reverse primers for TCR Jbeta segments. Imported from immuneACCESS, the table was reduced by TCRdb to in-frame sequences with V and J called. These copies leave out some clones; in studies compared against another copy, an unresolved V gene accounts for under half, and the cause of the remainder is not known. The sample table records tens of thousands of clones. The top ten constitute about 1.1% of the sample. The sequencing sample was made of PBMCs. Every receptor here comes from a young woman in good health and CMV-seronegative.

This chain joins TRBV6-5 and TRBJ1-1, with D tentatively TRBD1 (6 bases). Germline loops: CDR1 MNHEY, CDR2 SVGAGI. The CDR3 is 14 residues long. The ends were cut back, 2 bases at V and 6 bases at J, with 13 bases in the middle. The CDR3 DNA follows: TGTGCCAGCAGTTACCGCAGGGGTGGCGCTGAAGCTTTCTTT. Residues: CASSYRRGGAEAFF.

The rearrangement links TRBV5-1 to TRBJ2-2, with TRBD2 as a possible D gene (5 bases). Germline loops: CDR1 SGHRS, CDR2 YFSETQ. The CDR3 extends over 18 amino acids. V was shortened by 3 bases and J by 0 bases, with 18 bases between the two germline ends. The CDR3 here is CASSSPGSGKPNTGELFF. The DNA for the CDR3 is TGCGCCAGCAGCTCCCCTGGCAGCGGAAAACCGAACACCGGGGAGCTGTTTTTT.

This chain connects TRBV2 to TRBJ1-4; D uncertain. Germline V lookup: CDR1 SNHLY, CDR2 FYNNEI. V lost 6 bases, J lost 8 bases, and 16 bases lay in between. This CDR3 region has 14 residues. CDR3 DNA: TGTGCCAGCAGGAGTGGGATCCGGGGAGAAAAACTGTTTTTT. Amino acids: CASRSGIRGEKLFF.

The rearrangement uses TRBV10-3 and TRBJ1-1, with D maybe TRBD1 (6 bases). Per the germline V gene, CDR1 is ENHRY and CDR2 is SYGVKD. Trimming left V 3 bases short and J 3 bases short, with 23 bases between. The CDR3 totals 18 residues. The CDR3 spells CAISDLSGARGNHTEAFF. CDR3 coding DNA: TGTGCCATCAGTGATCTTTCAGGGGCAAGGGGGAACCACACTGAAGCTTTCTTT.

The V and J genes are TRBV19 and TRBJ1-5, with D possibly matching TRBD1 (5 bases). Germline assignment: CDR1 LNHDA and CDR2 SQIVND (reference sequence). The CDR3 loop spans 15 amino acids. V dropped 8 bases and J dropped 0 bases, with 14 bases sitting between them. CDR3 residues: CASQPRDYSNQPQHF. The CDR3 nucleotides read TGTGCCAGTCAACCCAGGGATTATAGCAATCAGCCCCAGCATTTT.

The CDR3 reads CASSGGRATGQPQHF. As DNA, the CDR3 is TGTGCCAGTTCGGGGGGGAGGGCGACGGGTCAGCCCCAGCATTTT. V is TRBV19 and J is TRBJ1-5; D may be TRBD1 (5 bases). Germline CDR1 LNHDA, CDR2 SQIVND (reference sequence). This CDR3 has 15 amino acids. With 8 bases removed from V and 6 bases from J, the gap between germline ends came to 20 bases.

Worth noting for this clone: A junction boundary mismatches the germline segment, possibly from a read error. CDR3 protein: CASSQVFRQENQYF. Written as DNA, the CDR3 is TGCGCCAGCAGCCAAGTGTTCAGGCAAGAGAACCAGTACTTC. V gene TRBV4-1 combines with J gene TRBJ2-5; D gene uncertain. CDR1 MGHRA and CDR2 YSYEKL come from the germline V gene. The CDR3 totals 14 residues.

The CDR3 coding sequence is TGTGCCAGCAGTTGGACAGGGCCCACAGATACGCAGTATTTT. As protein: CASSWTGPTDTQYF. The gene calls are TRBV6-6 and TRBJ2-3; 8 bases fit TRBD1. CDR1 and CDR2 (germline): MNHNY, SVGAGI (reference sequence). The V gene end was trimmed by 4 bases and the J gene end by 2 bases; junction bases not matched to a gene: 2. The CDR3 extends over 14 amino acids.

The chain is built from TRBV6-5 and TRBJ1-6; D might be TRBD1 (6 bases). Trimming shortened V by 2 bases and J by 7 bases, and 15 bases separated the two germline ends. Germline V gene lookup returns CDR1 MNHEY and CDR2 SVGAGI. The CDR3 is 16 residues long. CDR3 in amino acids: CASSYGRGGSNSPLHF. In nucleotides, the CDR3 is TGTGCCAGCAGTTACGGAAGGGGGGGCTCGAATTCACCCCTCCACTTT.

The chain couples TRBV5-6 to TRBJ2-7; tentatively, D is TRBD1 (5 bases). V lost 2 bases and J 4 bases, leaving 13 bases between the germline ends. The CDR3 contains 14 residues. Germline loops: CDR1 SGHDT, CDR2 YYEEEE. CDR3 in amino acids: CASSLRDSPYEQYF. The CDR3 coding sequence is TGTGCCAGCAGCTTAAGAGACAGCCCATACGAGCAGTACTTC.

The chain uses TRBV19 and TRBJ2-7, with D perhaps TRBD1 (5 bases). This CDR3 spans 14 amino acids. With 4 bases removed from V and 2 bases from J, the gap between germline ends came to 12 bases. Germline V gene sequence: CDR1 LNHDA, CDR2 SQIVND (reference sequence). Written as DNA, the CDR3 is TGTGCCAGTAGTACCTCGGCACAGGCCTACGAGCAGTACTTC. This sequence encodes CASSTSAQAYEQYF.

The gene calls are TRBV7-8 and TRBJ2-1, with TRBD2 matching 14 bases. J gave up 6 bases and V 4 bases, and 8 bases lay outside the gene matches. The CDR3 length is 17 residues. The germline V gene encodes CDR1 SGHVS and CDR2 FQNEAQ. The CDR3 DNA reads as TGTGCCAGCAGCTCCCGACTAGCGGGGGGGCAAGGCAATGAGCAGTTCTTC. Translated, it gives CASSSRLAGGQGNEQFF.

The J gene is TRBJ2-1, the V gene TRBV7-6; TRBD2 might be the D (5 bases). This CDR3 region has 16 residues. V lost 5 bases to trimming and J lost 0 bases, with 14 bases between them. The V gene's germline CDR1 is SGHVS and CDR2 FNYEAQ. The CDR3 spells CASSDFGGGSYNEQFF. The CDR3 coding sequence is TGTGCCAGCAGCGATTTCGGCGGAGGCTCCTACAATGAGCAGTTCTTC. Full variable domain (remainder filled in from reference TRBV7-6 and TRBJ2-1): GAGVSQSPRYKVTKRGQDVALRCDPISGHVSLYWYRQALGQGPEFLTYFNYEAQQDKSGLPNDRFSAERPEGSISTLTIQRTEQRDSAMYRCASSDFGGGSYNEQFFGPGTRLTVL.

The chain is built from TRBV2 and TRBJ1-1; no reliable D call. The CDR3 runs 12 residues. V gave up 1 base and J gave up 12 bases, with 12 bases separating them. The germline gives CDR1 SNHLY, CDR2 FYNNEI. The DNA of the CDR3 is TGTGCCAGCAGTGAAGGTAATGGACTATCTTTCTTT. Protein: CASSEGNGLSFF.

This chain connects TRBV23-1 to TRBJ2-1; no clear D. TRBV23-1 is annotated as an ORF whose role is uncertain. The CDR3 covers 12 residues. The germline V and J ends were trimmed by 3 bases and 8 bases, with 8 bases remaining between them. The CDR3 nucleotides read TGCGCCAGCAGTCATCCTAGTTATGAGCAGTTCTTC. Encoded protein: CASSHPSYEQFF.

The chain links TRBV28 to TRBJ1-2; a weak D match, TRBD1 (6 bases). This CDR3 comprises 14 residues. The germline V gene encodes CDR1 MDHEN and CDR2 SYDVKM. Trimming took off 6 bases at V and 4 bases at J, with 15 bases between the two ends. CDR3: CASRWGGGGYGYTF. The CDR3 bases are TGTGCCAGCAGATGGGGGGGCGGTGGCTATGGCTACACCTTC.

In DNA form, the CDR3 reads TGTGCCAGCGGGGCCCTGTTAGTCCGTTTGGACGAGCAGTACTTC. It yields the protein CASGALLVRLDEQYF. The V and J genes are TRBV28 and TRBJ2-7; D perhaps matches TRBD1 (5 bases). The germline V and J ends were trimmed by 8 bases and 5 bases, with 22 bases remaining between them. Germline CDR1 MDHEN, CDR2 SYDVKM. The CDR3 covers 15 residues.

The chain is built from TRBV6-5 and TRBJ2-1, with D perhaps TRBD1 (6 bases). Germline V gives CDR1 MNHEY, CDR2 SVGAGI. The CDR3 loop spans 15 amino acids. Between the trimmed V and J ends, which lost 6 bases and 0 bases, there was a span of 12 bases. CDR3: CASSQGQSSYNEQFF. The DNA of the CDR3 is TGTGCCAGCAGCCAGGGGCAGAGCTCCTACAATGAGCAGTTCTTC.

This chain joins TRBV4-1 and TRBJ2-7; 9 nucleotides line up with TRBD2. V lost 4 bases, J lost 3 bases, and 10 bases stayed unmatched. The germline V gene encodes CDR1 MGHRA and CDR2 YSYEKL. This CDR3 comprises 16 residues. CDR3 amino acids: CASSLSLAGGLYEQYF. In DNA form, the CDR3 reads TGCGCCAGCAGCCTCTCCCTGGCGGGGGGGCTCTACGAGCAGTACTTC.

The chain couples TRBV2 to TRBJ1-2, with D hard to call. The CDR3 has 11 residues. The germline gives CDR1 SNHLY, CDR2 FYNNEI. Trimming pared 11 bases from V and 4 bases from J, leaving 11 bases between. The CDR3 region is CAVRTSYGYTF. CDR3 in DNA: TGTGCCGTACGTACCAGCTATGGCTACACCTTC.

The CDR3 loop reads CASSLSGQGAYGYTF. The CDR3 nucleotides are TGTGCCAGTAGTTTATCGGGACAGGGGGCCTATGGCTACACCTTC. The V and J genes are TRBV19 and TRBJ1-2; 12 nucleotides match TRBD1. The trim removed 5 bases at V and 4 bases at J, leaving 5 bases unmatched. Germline V gives CDR1 LNHDA, CDR2 SQIVND (reference sequence). The CDR3 is 15 amino acids.

This chain joins TRBV27 and TRBJ1-1, with a weak D call TRBD1 (6 bases). The V end lost 0 bases, the J end lost 1 base, and 9 bases lay between the germline ends. This CDR3 has 15 residues. The germline CDR1 and CDR2 sequences are MNHEY and SMNVEV (reference sequence). The DNA for the CDR3 is TGTGCCAGCAGTTTATCTGGGGGCGGGAACACTGAAGCTTTCTTT. Translating it yields CASSLSGGGNTEAFF.

J is TRBJ2-5 and V is TRBV7-2; maybe TRBD1 (6 bases). The end of the DNA aligns better with TRBJ2-7, so the J call may be wrong. The CDR3 contains 15 residues. Germline CDR1 reads SGHTA; CDR2 reads FQGNSA. In DNA form, the CDR3 reads TGTGCCAGCAGCTTAGAACCGGACAGAAATTACGAGCAGTACTTC. Its translation: CASSLEPDRNYEQYF.

The rearrangement uses TRBV28 and TRBJ2-2; D is unresolved. Germline V lookup: CDR1 MDHEN, CDR2 SYDVKM. Trimming removed 5 bases at V and 5 bases at J, with 12 bases between. The CDR3 is 14 amino acids. The CDR3 spells CASSPFRVTGELFF. Written as DNA, the CDR3 is TGTGCCAGCAGTCCCTTTCGGGTTACCGGGGAGCTGTTTTTT.

In the case of this clone: Other nucleotide sequences in the sample specify the same CDR3. The chain carries TRBV18 and TRBJ1-2; 7 bases agree with TRBD1. This CDR3 spans 13 amino acids. The germline V gene encodes CDR1 KGHSH and CDR2 LQKENI. The junction had 3 bases not matched to a gene; V was cut back by 3 bases and J by 5 bases. CDR3 amino acids: CASSPDREYGYTF. CDR3 sequence (DNA): TGTGCCAGCTCACCCGACAGGGAGTATGGCTACACCTTC.

This rearrangement joins TRBV19 to TRBJ1-5; 10 bases agree with TRBD1. CDR1 and CDR2 (germline): LNHDA, SQIVND (reference sequence). J lost 6 bases, V lost 8 bases, and 10 bases had no gene match. This CDR3 comprises 15 residues. CDR3 nucleotide sequence: TGTGCCAGTGGTAAATCGGGACAGGGGTTTCAGCCCCAGCATTTT. This encodes CASGKSGQGFQPQHF.

In DNA, the CDR3 is TGCGCCAGCAGCTTGGACGGGACTAGCGTCTACGAGCAGTACTTC. This gives the protein CASSLDGTSVYEQYF. The J gene is TRBJ2-7, the V gene TRBV5-1; 10 bases line up with TRBD2. The J segment lost 3 bases and the V segment lost 0 bases, leaving 3 bases of the junction unmatched. Germline V gene lookup returns CDR1 SGHRS and CDR2 YFSETQ. The CDR3 extends over 15 amino acids.